The rows below give T cell receptor beta chains drawn from one sample of a study of blood T cell repertoires in COVID-19. Generated by immunoSEQ multiplex PCR, the TCRdb table keeps only in-frame clones and is missing some. The sample includes 200,000 to 250,000 clones, approximately 80% of them seen just once. Material: PBMCs or T cells enriched from blood (not recorded which). These receptors originate from a woman aged 55-69 years who had recovered from COVID-19. The CDR3 runs from the conserved cysteine through the conserved F or W. D genes are given only for firm matches. Size is omitted from some rows. Given values are once, few, many or a class for expanded clones.

d_gene | j_gene | v_gene | abundance | CDR3aa | CDR3nt
. | TRBJ1-1 | TRBV5-1 | . | CASSFTANTEAFF | TGCGCCAGCAGCTTCACAGCGAACACTGAAGCTTTCTTT
. | TRBJ1-1 | TRBV5-8 | . | CASSRTRAEAFF | TGTGCCAGCAGCCGGACGAGGGCTGAAGCTTTCTTT
TRBD1 | TRBJ2-2 | TRBV11-2 | . | CASSFGTGRKPGELFF | TGTGCCAGCAGCTTCGGGACAGGGAGGAAGCCCGGGGAGCTGTTTTTT
TRBD1 | TRBJ2-5 | TRBV7-7 | . | CASSPGTGRVETQYF | TGTGCCAGCAGCCCCGGGACAGGGAGGGTCGAGACCCAGTACTTC
TRBD1 | TRBJ1-2 | TRBV5-4 | . | CASTPRTGGTYGYTF | TGTGCCAGCACCCCACGGACAGGGGGTACCTATGGCTACACCTTC
TRBD1 | TRBJ1-2 | TRBV7-9 | few | CASSLSWDREDWGYTF | TGTGCCAGCAGCTTATCTTGGGACAGGGAGGATTGGGGCTACACCTTC
TRBD1 | TRBJ2-2 | TRBV24-1 | . | CATSDPGQGDTGELFF | TGTGCCACCAGTGACCCTGGACAGGGCGACACCGGGGAGCTGTTTTTT
. | TRBJ2-7 | TRBV7-9 | . | CASSLEGVSSYEQYF | TGTGCCAGCAGCTTAGAAGGGGTTAGCTCCTACGAGCAGTACTTC
TRBD1 | TRBJ2-7 | TRBV18 | few | CASSPTGTGNYEQYF | TGTGCCAGCTCACCCACCGGGACAGGGAACTACGAGCAGTACTTC
TRBD2 | TRBJ2-1 | TRBV4-1 | few | CASSQARDYYNEQFF | TGCGCCAGCAGCCAAGCCCGGGACTACTACAATGAGCAGTTCTTC
. | TRBJ2-1 | TRBV28 | . | CASSLPSVNEQFF | TGTGCCAGCAGTTTGCCTAGCGTTAATGAGCAGTTCTTC
. | TRBJ1-2 | TRBV19 | . | CASRSGGDYYGYTF | TGTGCCAGTAGATCCGGAGGGGACTACTATGGCTACACCTTC
. | TRBJ1-5 | TRBV6-2/TRBV6-3 | . | CASSLLQEGNQPQHF | TGTGCCAGCAGTTTACTACAGGAAGGCAATCAGCCCCAGCATTTT
TRBD1 | TRBJ1-2 | TRBV4-3 | . | CASAEGQGYGYTF | TGCGCCAGCGCTGAGGGACAGGGCTATGGCTACACCTTC
TRBD1 | TRBJ2-1 | TRBV11-1 | . | CASSLDRSSYNEQFF | TGTGCCAGCAGCTTGGACAGGAGCTCCTACAATGAGCAGTTCTTC
. | TRBJ2-7 | TRBV27 | . | CASSLRQGYGEQYF | TGTGCCAGCAGTCTTAGACAAGGCTACGGCGAGCAGTACTTC
. | TRBJ1-5 | TRBV11-3 | . | CASSLPPGRSNQPQHF | TGTGCCAGCAGCTTACCTCCTGGGAGGAGCAATCAGCCCCAGCATTTT
. | TRBJ1-2 | TRBV15 | . | CATSRATDFGYTF | TGTGCCACCAGCAGAGCGACTGATTTTGGCTACACCTTC
. | TRBJ1-2 | TRBV19 | . | CASKTSGLNYGYTF | TGTGCCAGTAAGACGAGCGGCCTTAACTATGGCTACACCTTC
. | TRBJ1-3 | TRBV10-3 | . | CAIRAGGTGNTIYF | TGTGCCATCAGGGCCGGGGGTACTGGAAACACCATATATTTT
TRBD1 | TRBJ2-2 | TRBV6-5 | . | CASRRDSTKGELFF | TGTGCCAGCAGACGGGACAGCACGAAGGGGGAGCTGTTTTTT
TRBD1 | TRBJ2-2 | TRBV5-1 | . | CASSLGQGVTTGELFF | TGCGCCAGCAGCTTGGGACAGGGGGTTACTACCGGGGAGCTGTTTTTT
. | TRBJ1-1 | TRBV7-9 | . | CASSLEEGPIAEAFF | TGTGCCAGCAGCTTAGAGGAGGGCCCGATTGCGGAAGCTTTCTTT
. | TRBJ1-2 | TRBV4-3 | . | CASSQINNNYGYTF | TGCGCCAGCAGCCAAATTAATAATAACTATGGCTACACCTTC
. | TRBJ1-2 | TRBV5-4 | . | CASSLTKNNYGYTF | TGTGCCAGCAGCTTAACAAAAAATAACTATGGCTACACCTTC
TRBD1 | TRBJ2-7 | TRBV15 | . | CATSRGQGNLYEQYF | TGTGCCACCAGCAGAGGACAGGGGAATCTCTACGAGCAGTACTTC
TRBD1 | TRBJ1-2 | TRBV7-9 | . | CASSPRDRNYGYTF | TGTGCCAGCAGCCCTCGGGACAGGAACTATGGCTACACCTTC